These 25 T cell receptor beta chains came from one sample sequenced in a study of cytomegalovirus exposure and HLA in healthy donors. Primers included in the PCR were 60 Vbeta and 13 Jbeta primers. Sequencing was performed with immunoSEQ multiplex PCR; in TCRdb, only in-frame clones are kept and a portion is missing. The profile shows some 78,000 clones, over 60% of them singletons. Input material: PBMCs. Receptor source: a woman aged 40 to 50 in good health and CMV-seropositive.

The J gene is TRBJ1-1, the V gene TRBV6-4; D unclear. CDR3 length: 14 amino acids. V lost 5 bases and J lost 1, with 11 bases in between. The germline V gene encodes CDR1 MRHNA and CDR2 SNTAGT. The CDR3 DNA is TGTGCCAGCAGTCGGTCCGGGAGGAACACTGAAGCTTTCTTT. As protein: CASSRSGRNTEAFF.

This clone was found a few times. The chain links TRBV6-1 to TRBJ1-1; D is unresolved. The CDR3 sequence is 12 residues long. Germline V gene sequence: CDR1 MNHNS, CDR2 SASEGT. The germline V and J ends were trimmed by 7 bases and 4 bases, with 10 bases remaining between them. The CDR3 sequence: CASTGVVTEAFF. Here the CDR3 DNA reads TGTGCCAGCACCGGGGTCGTCACTGAAGCTTTCTTT.

This clone was observed a few times. The genes are TRBV30 and TRBJ2-7, with D perhaps TRBD2 (5 bases). The CDR3 consists of 11 residues. The germline V gene encodes CDR1 GTSNPN and CDR2 SVGIG (reference sequence). Trimming cost V 2 bases and J 6 bases, with 8 bases left between them. The CDR3 is CAWSREFEQYF. The CDR3 region has the DNA TGTGCCTGGAGTCGGGAATTCGAGCAGTACTTC.

This chain links TRBV2 with TRBJ1-5; no definite D call. The CDR3 consists of 13 residues. Trimming shortened V by 4 bases and J by 6 bases, and 10 bases separated the two germline ends. Germline CDR1 reads SNHLY; CDR2 reads FYNNEI. CDR3 sequence (DNA): TGTGCCAGCAGTGGGCTACGGGGTCAGCCCCAGCATTTT. It yields the protein CASSGLRGQPQHF. The full variable domain, completed using reference TRBV2 and TRBJ1-5, is EPEVTQTPSHQVTQMGQEVILRCVPISNHLYFYWYRQILGQKVEFLVSFYNNEISEKSEIFDDQFSVERPDGSNFTLKIRSTKLEDSAMYFCASSGLRGQPQHFGDGTRLSIL.

V usage is TRBV28 and J usage is TRBJ1-1; 8 bases are shared with TRBD1. V was clipped by 8 bases and J by 8 bases; unmatched bases: 16. Germline CDR1 reads MDHEN; CDR2 reads SYDVKM. CDR3 length: 15 amino acids. CDR3 loop: CASLTPRGRVGEAFF. As DNA, the CDR3 is TGTGCCAGCCTAACCCCCAGGGGGCGCGTTGGGGAAGCTTTCTTT.

The count of this clone is one. The CDR3 DNA reads as TGTGCCAGCAGCTTTTGGACAGGGGGCTCTCCAACTAATGAAAAACTGTTTTTT. Protein sequence: CASSFWTGGSPTNEKLFF. The V call is TRBV5-4, the J call TRBJ1-4; the match to TRBD1 covers 11 bases. In germline, CDR1 is SGHNT, CDR2 YYREEE (reference sequence). This CDR3 contains 18 residues. J lost 0 bases, V lost 2 bases, and 6 bases had no gene match.

The chain links TRBV28 to TRBJ1-5, with TRBD1 as a possible D gene (5 bases). Germline CDR1 is MDHEN and CDR2 is SYDVKM. Trimming cost V 2 bases and J 6 bases, with 14 bases left between them. The CDR3 spans 15 residues. CDR3 sequence (DNA): TGTGCCAGCAGTTTACAGGGAAGGTTGGGTCAGCCCCAGCATTTT. Its protein is CASSLQGRLGQPQHF.

This chain joins TRBV27 and TRBJ2-1; D is unresolved. The CDR3 contains 16 residues. Germline CDR1 MNHEY, CDR2 SMNVEV (reference sequence). Trimming stripped 4 bases from V and 1 base from J, with 14 bases between. The CDR3 loop reads CASSSEAFGSYNEQFF. CDR3 sequence (DNA): TGTGCCAGCAGTTCCGAGGCCTTCGGGTCCTACAATGAGCAGTTCTTC.

This sequence joins TRBV4-1 and TRBJ1-2; 7 bases match TRBD1. The CDR3 covers 16 residues. Germline-derived CDR1 and CDR2 are MGHRA and YSYEKL. With 1 base clipped from V and 8 bases from J, the junction kept 13 bases outside the gene matches. The DNA of the CDR3 is TGCGCCAGCAGCCAAGGGGTGGGAGACAGGGTAGGCGGCTACACCTTC. This codes for CASSQGVGDRVGGYTF.

The chain couples TRBV2 to TRBJ2-5, with D perhaps TRBD2 (5 bases). The DNA end lines up better with TRBJ2-7; the J call may be wrong. The CDR3 loop spans 13 amino acids. Germline loops: CDR1 SNHLY, CDR2 FYNNEI. The CDR3, as DNA: TGTGCCAGCGGACGAGACTACACCTACGAGCAGTACTTC. Amino acid sequence: CASGRDYTYEQYF.

The rearrangement uses TRBV18 and TRBJ1-5; 9 bases are a match to TRBD1. This CDR3 spans 16 amino acids. The germline V gene encodes CDR1 KGHSH and CDR2 LQKENI. Trimming cost V 6 bases and J 7 bases; bases outside gene matches: 13. The CDR3 is CASSRVGQGNGQPQHF. In nucleotides, the CDR3 is TGTGCCAGCTCCCGGGTGGGACAGGGAAACGGGCAGCCCCAGCATTTT.

J is TRBJ2-1 and V is TRBV7-2; 8 nucleotides align to TRBD1. J gave up 15 bases and V 2 bases, and 6 bases lay outside the gene matches. Germline values: CDR1 SGHTA, CDR2 FQGNSA. The CDR3 loop spans 12 amino acids. The CDR3 here is CASSLYSTGAFF. The CDR3 nucleotides read TGTGCCAGCAGCTTATATTCGACAGGGGCGTTCTTC.

The J gene is TRBJ1-6, the V gene TRBV5-1, with 8 bases aligning to TRBD1. V trimming: 4 bases; J trimming: 7 bases; junction bases outside the gene matches: 10. This CDR3 has 16 amino acids. Germline V CDR1 and CDR2: SGHRS, YFSETQ. CDR3 region: CASSPGQGEPNSPLHF. The CDR3 nucleotides are TGCGCCAGCAGCCCTGGACAGGGAGAACCCAATTCACCCCTCCACTTT.

This clone was detected only once. The rearrangement uses TRBV29-1 and TRBJ2-7; TRBD1 matches 7 bases. CDR3 length equals 14 residues. Trimming removed 6 bases from V and 3 bases from J; junction bases left unmatched: 11. Germline V gives CDR1 SQVTM, CDR2 ANQGSEA. DNA for the CDR3: TGCAGCGTGTGGAAGGGGGACAGCGTCTACGAGCAGTACTTC. Amino acid sequence: CSVWKGDSVYEQYF.

The rearrangement joins TRBV6-6 to TRBJ1-2; no clear D gene. V was cut by 2 bases and J by 8 bases, with 6 bases left in between. The CDR3 extends over 11 amino acids. CDR1 is MNHNY, CDR2 SVGAGI, per germline (reference sequence). CDR3 in amino acids: CASSYPGGYTF. The CDR3 DNA follows: TGTGCCAGCAGTTACCCGGGGGGCTACACCTTC.

CDR3 in DNA: TGCGCCAGCAGCTTGGGGTGGGGGGGCGAAGAGACCCAGTACTTC. This gives the protein CASSLGWGGEETQYF. The gene calls are TRBV5-1 and TRBJ2-5, with D tentatively TRBD2 (7 bases). V was clipped by 0 bases and J by 3 bases, with 12 bases between them. The length of the CDR3 is 15 residues. Germline V gene data show CDR1 as SGHRS and CDR2 as YFSETQ.

The genes are TRBV5-1 and TRBJ2-4, with 8 bases fitting TRBD2. CDR1 is SGHRS and CDR2 is YFSETQ in the germline V gene. CDR3 size: 16 residues. The ends lost 4 bases at V and 8 bases at J; junction bases unmatched: 14. CDR3 nucleotide sequence: TGCGCCAGCAGCCCCCCGGGACTAGGTGGTAAGGACATTCAGTACTTC. It yields the protein CASSPPGLGGKDIQYF.

The chain employs TRBV19 and TRBJ2-5; TRBD1 aligns across 9 bases. Germline CDR1 and CDR2: LNHDA and SQIVND (reference sequence). The CDR3 runs to 15 residues. Unmatched junction bases numbered 7, after V lost 5 bases and J lost 3 bases. CDR3 nucleotides: TGTGCCAGTAGTGGGATACAGGGGGCCGAAGAGACCCAGTACTTC. This encodes CASSGIQGAEETQYF.

The CDR3 DNA reads as TGCGCCAGCAGTGGGCTAGCGGGAGGAAATATCGGGGAGCTGTTTTTT. Residues: CASSGLAGGNIGELFF. V and J are TRBV5-1 and TRBJ2-2; 11 bases agree with TRBD2. The CDR3 contains 16 residues. V dropped 5 bases and J dropped 7; count of bases not matched to a gene: 10. Per the germline V gene, CDR1 is SGHRS and CDR2 is YFSETQ.

The chain recombines TRBV6-1 with TRBJ2-4, with D perhaps TRBD2 (5 bases). CDR1 is MNHNS, CDR2 SASEGT, per germline. The CDR3 length is 12 residues. Trimming removed 6 bases from V and 12 bases from J, with 15 bases in between. DNA for the CDR3: TGTGCCAGCAGCCCTCGTCCGGACTCTCAGTACTTC. The encoded protein is CASSPRPDSQYF.

The chain has TRBV5-1 and TRBJ2-2; 8 bases map to TRBD2. With 4 bases clipped from V and 1 base from J, the junction kept 6 bases outside the gene matches. The germline CDR1 and CDR2 sequences are SGHRS and YFSETQ. The CDR3 length is 16 residues. The CDR3 bases are TGCGCCAGCAGCGAACTAGCGGTGCAGAACACCGGGGAGCTGTTTTTT. Amino acid sequence: CASSELAVQNTGELFF.

The CDR3 coding sequence is TGCGCCAGCAGCCTGGTTGACAGGAATAATTCACCCCTCCACTTT. Its translation is CASSLVDRNNSPLHF. The chain links TRBV4-1 to TRBJ1-6; D is perhaps TRBD1 (6 bases). V lost 4 bases and J lost 5, with 12 bases in between. The CDR3 is made up of 15 amino acids. CDR1 and CDR2 from the germline V gene are MGHRA and YSYEKL.

The CDR3 DNA follows: TGTGCCAGCAGCCCTGGACGGGGTACTGGGAGGGGGGAGCTGTTTTTT. Translation: CASSPGRGTGRGELFF. The chain links TRBV7-2 to TRBJ2-2; D is perhaps TRBD2 (6 bases). V lost 5 bases to trimming and J lost 8 bases, with 21 bases between them. The CDR3 sequence is 16 residues long. Germline assignment: CDR1 SGHTA and CDR2 FQGNSA. Full variable domain (rest looked up from reference TRBV7-2 and TRBJ2-2): GAGVSQSPSNKVTEKGKDVELRCDPISGHTALYWYRQSLGQGLEFLIYFQGNSAPDKSGLPSDRFSAERTGGSVSTLTIQRTQQEDSAVYLCASSPGRGTGRGELFFGEGSRLTVL.

This clone was seen a few times. The V gene is TRBV19, the J gene TRBJ2-5, with a possible D match to TRBD1 (5 bases). Looked up from germline, CDR1 is LNHDA and CDR2 is SQIVND (reference sequence). The CDR3 is 15 amino acids. V gave up 3 bases and J gave up 4 bases, with 15 bases separating them. CDR3 in DNA: TGTGCCAGTAGTATGTGGGGCGCAGATACAGAGACCCAGTACTTC. Residues: CASSMWGADTETQYF.

The chain has TRBV25-1 and TRBJ1-2; D is possibly TRBD1 (5 bases). The CDR3 extends over 14 amino acids. Trimming left V 5 bases short and J 7 bases short, with 17 bases between. The germline V gene has CDR1 MGHDK and CDR2 SYGVNS. The CDR3 is CASSFKGTFGGYTF. The CDR3 DNA is TGTGCCAGCAGTTTCAAAGGGACTTTTGGTGGCTACACCTTC.